This T cell receptor beta chain originates from a study of T cells in localized non-small cell lung cancer. CDR1 SQVTM and CDR2 ANQGSEA come from the germline V gene. This CDR3 is 11 amino acids long. The V and J ends lost 5 bases and 4 bases respectively, with 8 bases between them. Generated by immunoSEQ multiplex PCR, the TCRdb table keeps only in-frame clones and is missing some. The table includes some 25,000 clones, roughly nine tenths detected once. The TCR comes from a man aged 40 to 75 with stage III squamous cell lung carcinoma. The chain combines TRBV29-1 with TRBJ1-2, with unresolved D. Sequenced here: peripheral blood, sampled before any cancer treatment. The CDR3 sequence is CSVPAVYGYTF. CDR3 DNA: TGCAGCGTTCCCGCTGTCTATGGCTACACCTTC.